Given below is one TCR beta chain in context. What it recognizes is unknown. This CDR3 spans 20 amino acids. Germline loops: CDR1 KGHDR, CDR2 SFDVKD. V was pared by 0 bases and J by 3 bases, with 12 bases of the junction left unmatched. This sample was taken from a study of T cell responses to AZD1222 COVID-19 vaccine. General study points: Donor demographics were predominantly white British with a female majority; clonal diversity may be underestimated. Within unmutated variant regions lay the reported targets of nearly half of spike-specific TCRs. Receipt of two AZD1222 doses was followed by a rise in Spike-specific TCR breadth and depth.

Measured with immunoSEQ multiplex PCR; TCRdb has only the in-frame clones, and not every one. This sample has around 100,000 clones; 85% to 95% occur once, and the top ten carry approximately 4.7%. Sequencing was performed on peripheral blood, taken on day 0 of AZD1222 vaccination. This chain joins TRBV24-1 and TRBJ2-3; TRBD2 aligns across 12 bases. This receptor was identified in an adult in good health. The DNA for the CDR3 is TGTGCCACCAGTGATTTGCATTATCCTAGCGGGAGGGATGAAACAGATACGCAGTATTTT. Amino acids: CATSDLHYPSGRDETDTQYF.